The text below deals with one T cell receptor beta chain. In its sample, this clonotype was seen many times. The target of this receptor is not known. No base quality information exists; no much larger clone differs at one position. Sample treatment or condition, as interpreted from the label and publication: alpha-V12: anti-TRBV12 scFv linked to anti-CD3 scFv. T cells were expanded from blood mononuclear cells with anti-CD3 antibody OKT3 or CD3/CD28 Dynabeads for two to three days. The anti-TRBV12 bispecific sample was derived from a coculture of Jurkat leukemia cells with normal T cells and was compared against an anti-CD19 bispecific control coculture. Expanded T cells were maintained in RPMI 1640 supplemented with roughly 9.2% fetal bovine serum, recombinant human IL-2 (around 90 IU/ml) and IL-7 (about 5.1 ng/ml). For cocultures, roughly 50,000 normal T cells were combined with roughly 50,000 target cells and bispecific antibody in about 93 ul and incubated for approximately 16 hours at 37 degrees C. Each bispecific antibody was composed of two single-chain variable fragments, which were expressed in a single-chain diabody format with a His tag. The effector T cells were obtained from healthy human donors, with peripheral blood mononuclear cells isolated from leukapheresis samples by Ficoll density gradient centrifugation.

Unique molecular identifier barcodes were incorporated into the libraries and were used for clonotype quantification. Qiagen AllPrep DNA/RNA Micro kits were used to isolate total RNA, and an Agilent TapeStation was used to check RNA quality. TCR beta libraries were built by 5' RACE: cDNA synthesis followed by two PCR steps using TCR beta constant-region gene-specific primers. Sequencing of the TCR beta libraries was done on an Illumina MiSeq platform. The published analysis was carried out like this. MIGEC, MiXCR and VDJtools were used for read processing. Clonotype frequency was computed as the clonotype's share of unique molecular identifiers among all unique molecular identifiers in the sample. Any TRBV gene that IMGT lists as a pseudogene or open reading frame, and is therefore nonfunctional, such as TRBV1, TRBV12-1 and TRBV21, was left out. TCRdb applied fastp at Q25 and MiXCR to the public reads, then kept only in-frame beta chains. Each record represents a unique CDR3 protein, reported with the most common genes and DNA among its rows. These V and J calls are TCRdb output, not the study's own analysis. The table for this sample lists more than 20,000 distinct CDR3 sequences; about 2% of them were counted only once. The top ten hold under 5.5% of the sample.

The data derive from a study of beta chain bispecific antibodies for T cell cancers (dated by TCRdb to the early 2020s). About the full investigation: Healthy donor T cells were cocultured with T cell leukemia lines and bispecific antibodies, then TRBV sequencing of surviving cells measured the depletion of each TRBV family. On the cell surface, TRBV12 (TRBV12-3) was expressed by Jurkat cells, whereas TRBV5-5 was expressed by HPB-ALL cells. Results the study describes overall, beyond this receptor: Each sequenced sample mixed leukemia cell line cells with normal T cells, and most targeted TRBV signal came from the leukemia cells rather than normal T cells. Apart from the targeted and closely related genes, all other TRBV family members appeared to be unaffected by the TRBV-directed bispecific antibodies. Cross-reactivity of the anti-TRBV5-5 antibody with TRBV5-6 was attributed to high sequence similarity between the two genes. Relative to anti-CD19, exposure to anti-TRBV12 lowered the TRBV12-3 share of total TRBV signal by approximately 99%, while TRBV12-4 dropped by 30% to 40%, a change that was not significant.

The germline V gene gives CDR1 as MNHEY and CDR2 as SVGAGI. Trimming takes 8 bases off V and 8 bases off J; junction bases not matched to a gene: 9. Inclusive of the bounding cysteine and phenylalanine, the CDR3 is 13 residues long. Of the read, only the CDR3 DNA is kept; its 39 bases are in frame from base 1. The chain is assembled from TRBV6-5 and TRBJ2-1; a stretch of 7 junction bases matches TRBD2. The TCR originated in a human donor in good health. Some clones in this sample may be carry-over from other donors' samples. The source material was healthy donor T cells cultured with leukemia cells, sampled from a culture containing a bispecific antibody targeting TCR Vbeta12. Here the CDR3 is given as CASHRVGGDEQFF. In nucleotide form, the sequence is TGTGCCAGCCATAGGGTGGGGGGGGATGAGCAGTTCTTC.